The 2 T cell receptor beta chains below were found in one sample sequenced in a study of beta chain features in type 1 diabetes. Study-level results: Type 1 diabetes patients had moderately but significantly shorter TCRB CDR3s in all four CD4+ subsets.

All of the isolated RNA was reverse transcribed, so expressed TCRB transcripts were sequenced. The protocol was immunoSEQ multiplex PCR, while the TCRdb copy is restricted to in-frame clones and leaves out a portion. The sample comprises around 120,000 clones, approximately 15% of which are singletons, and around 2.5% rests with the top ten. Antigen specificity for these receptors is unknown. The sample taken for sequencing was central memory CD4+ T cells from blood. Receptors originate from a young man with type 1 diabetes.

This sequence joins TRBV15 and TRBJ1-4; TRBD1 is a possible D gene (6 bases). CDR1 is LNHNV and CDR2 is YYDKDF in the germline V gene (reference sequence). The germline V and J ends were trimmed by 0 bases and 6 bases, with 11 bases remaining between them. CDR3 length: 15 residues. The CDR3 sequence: CATSREPGHHEKLFF. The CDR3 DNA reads TGTGCCACCAGCAGAGAGCCGGGACACCATGAAAAACTGTTTTTT.

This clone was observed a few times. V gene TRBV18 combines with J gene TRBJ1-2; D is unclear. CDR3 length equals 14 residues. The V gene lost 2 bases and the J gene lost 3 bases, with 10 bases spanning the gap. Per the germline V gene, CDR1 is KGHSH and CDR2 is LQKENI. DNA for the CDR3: TGTGCCAGCTCACCAGGCGGCGGTGACTATGGCTACACCTTC. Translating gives CASSPGGGDYGYTF.